Each of the 15 T cell receptor beta chains below was sequenced from the same sample in a study of blood T cell repertoires in COVID-19. The protocol was immunoSEQ multiplex PCR, while the TCRdb copy is restricted to in-frame clones and leaves out a portion. This repertoire shows fewer than 350,000 clones, roughly 89% found once; its top ten account for 3.9%. The material sequenced was peripheral blood. The receptors derive from a woman aged 55-70 years with COVID-19, enrolled during active disease.

V is TRBV6-5 and J is TRBJ2-1; 7 nucleotides line up with TRBD2. V was pared by 2 bases and J by 8 bases, with 0 bases of the junction left unmatched. CDR3 size: 12 residues. The V gene's germline CDR1 is MNHEY and CDR2 SVGAGI. CDR3 in amino acids: CASSYRGDEQFF. CDR3 bases: TGTGCCAGCAGTTACCGGGGGGATGAGCAGTTCTTC.

The rearrangement uses TRBV20-1 and TRBJ1-2; D gene unclear. Deletions cut 7 bases from V and 1 base from J, with 7 bases between. CDR1 is DFQATT, CDR2 SNEGSKA, per germline (reference sequence). The CDR3 has 11 residues. This chain's CDR3 is CSGGHNYGYTF. CDR3 DNA: TGCAGTGGCGGGCATAACTATGGCTACACCTTC.

The rearrangement joins TRBV6-2 or TRBV6-3 to TRBJ2-2, with a possible D match to TRBD2 (7 bases). Looked up from germline, CDR1 is MNHEY and CDR2 is SVGEGT. The CDR3 consists of 15 residues. V was pared by 4 bases and J by 10 bases, with 19 bases between. The CDR3 loop is CASSFTGGGILELFF. The CDR3 bases are TGTGCCAGCAGTTTTACGGGGGGCGGGATATTGGAGCTGTTTTTT.

The V call is TRBV10-3, the J call TRBJ1-5; the D is unclear. In germline, CDR1 is ENHRY, CDR2 SYGVKD. This CDR3 comprises 15 residues. Trimming cost V 7 bases and J 0 bases, with 13 bases left between them. In DNA, the CDR3 is TGTGCCATCAAGAACAGCTCTACTAGCAATCAGCCCCAGCATTTT. It specifies CAIKNSSTSNQPQHF.

This clone was detected a few times. CDR3: CASSEVGAATEAFF. The CDR3 DNA sequence: TGTGCCAGCAGTGAAGTGGGGGCAGCCACTGAAGCTTTCTTT. The genes are TRBV2 and TRBJ1-1; maybe TRBD1 (6 bases). CDR3 length equals 14 residues. Germline V lookup: CDR1 SNHLY, CDR2 FYNNEI. Trimming stripped 1 base from V and 4 bases from J, with 10 bases between.

The chain recombines TRBV10-1 with TRBJ2-3; TRBD1 aligns across 10 bases. V shed 8 bases and J 3 bases; nucleotides not matched to a gene: 2. CDR1 and CDR2 (germline): WNHNN, SYGVQD (reference sequence). There are 13 residues in the CDR3. CDR3 nucleotides: TGCGCCAGCGGACAGGGGGGGACAGATACGCAGTATTTT. This translates into CASGQGGTDTQYF.

DNA for the CDR3: TGTGCCAGCAGCTTGGATCCAGGGGGGGGCTACACCTTC. Translating it yields CASSLDPGGGYTF. The chain links TRBV5-4 to TRBJ1-2, with 7 bases matching TRBD1. The CDR3 runs 13 residues. Germline CDR1 reads SGHNT; CDR2 reads YYREEE (reference sequence). V was clipped by 0 bases and J by 8 bases; unmatched bases: 4.

The rearrangement links TRBV19 to TRBJ1-2, with 9 positions matching TRBD1. The CDR3 covers 14 residues. The germline V gene has CDR1 LNHDA and CDR2 SQIVND (reference sequence). V shed 6 bases and J 5 bases; nucleotides not matched to a gene: 7. The CDR3 nucleotides are TGTGCCAGTAGCGGGACAGGGAGTAGTTATGGCTACACCTTC. Amino acids: CASSGTGSSYGYTF.

This clone came up once. The chain uses TRBV7-9 and TRBJ2-3; TRBD2 aligns across 7 bases. Germline V gene lookup returns CDR1 SEHNR and CDR2 FQNEAQ (reference sequence). This CDR3 contains 13 residues. J gave up 9 bases and V 3 bases, and 6 bases lay outside the gene matches. The CDR3 DNA sequence: TGTGCCAGCAGCTTCAGGGTGCGGGAGACGCAGTATTTT. Residues: CASSFRVRETQYF.

The CDR3 sequence is CASSTYSPLLAEQFF. CDR3 nucleotides: TGTGCCAGCTCGACATACTCACCCTTATTGGCCGAGCAGTTCTTC. The gene calls are TRBV18 and TRBJ2-1; D is unclear. Germline assignment: CDR1 KGHSH and CDR2 LQKENI. Trimming shortened V by 6 bases and J by 10 bases, and 22 bases separated the two germline ends. CDR3 length equals 15 residues.

This clone has a single count. The chain uses TRBV5-1 and TRBJ1-1; D perhaps matches TRBD1 (6 bases). CDR3 size: 14 residues. Germline assignment: CDR1 SGHRS and CDR2 YFSETQ. V was clipped by 0 bases and J by 2 bases, with 8 bases between them. Here the CDR3 DNA reads TGCGCCAGCAGCTTGGCAGGGACAAACACTGAAGCTTTCTTT. Translation gives CASSLAGTNTEAFF. The full variable domain, in which reference TRBV5-1 and TRBJ1-1 provide the parts outside the CDR3, is KAGVTQTPRYLIKTRGQQVTLSCSPISGHRSVSWYQQTPGQGLQFLFEYFSETQRNKGNFPGRFSGRQFSNSRSEMNVSTLELGDSALYLCASSLAGTNTEAFFGQGTRLTVV.

The J gene is TRBJ2-1, the V gene TRBV4-1; 8 bases match TRBD2. The CDR3 is 15 residues long. Trimming took 4 bases from V and 8 from J; bases not matched to a gene: 10. Germline V gene lookup returns CDR1 MGHRA and CDR2 YSYEKL. CDR3 nucleotides: TGCGCCAGCAGCCGCTTCGCGGGGGGTTTCGATGAGCAGTTCTTC. This translates into CASSRFAGGFDEQFF.

This clone was seen a handful of times. CDR3 loop: CASSARGEQFF. In DNA form, the CDR3 reads TGTGCCAGCAGCGCCAGGGGTGAGCAGTTCTTC. The V gene is TRBV9, the J gene TRBJ2-1; maybe TRBD1 (6 bases). V dropped 3 bases and J dropped 9 bases, with 7 bases sitting between them. The CDR3 covers 11 residues. Germline-derived CDR1 and CDR2 are SGDLS and YYNGEE.

The CDR3 region is CASQFLGGTTDTQYF. Written as DNA, the CDR3 is TGTGCCAGCCAATTTCTAGGCGGAACCACAGATACGCAGTATTTT. The chain links TRBV25-1 to TRBJ2-3; D unclear. Germline V gene lookup returns CDR1 MGHDK and CDR2 SYGVNS. V lost 8 bases to trimming and J lost 2 bases, with 17 bases between them. The CDR3 contains 15 residues. Full variable domain (remainder filled in from reference TRBV25-1 and TRBJ2-3): EADIYQTPRYLVIGTGKKITLECSQTMGHDKMYWYQQDPGMELHLIHYSYGVNSTEKGDLSSESTVSRIRTEHFPLTLESARPSHTSQYLCASQFLGGTTDTQYFGPGTRLTVL.

This clone was picked up one time. The V gene is TRBV7-9, the J gene TRBJ1-5, with 9 bases fitting TRBD1. This CDR3 has 17 amino acids. Germline CDR1 is SEHNR and CDR2 is FQNEAQ (reference sequence). J gave up 5 bases and V 5 bases, and 13 bases lay outside the gene matches. The CDR3 DNA reads as TGTGCCAGCAGCCGAACAGGGGGCTCTCTACTTTATCAGCCCCAGCATTTT. Translating gives CASSRTGGSLLYQPQHF.